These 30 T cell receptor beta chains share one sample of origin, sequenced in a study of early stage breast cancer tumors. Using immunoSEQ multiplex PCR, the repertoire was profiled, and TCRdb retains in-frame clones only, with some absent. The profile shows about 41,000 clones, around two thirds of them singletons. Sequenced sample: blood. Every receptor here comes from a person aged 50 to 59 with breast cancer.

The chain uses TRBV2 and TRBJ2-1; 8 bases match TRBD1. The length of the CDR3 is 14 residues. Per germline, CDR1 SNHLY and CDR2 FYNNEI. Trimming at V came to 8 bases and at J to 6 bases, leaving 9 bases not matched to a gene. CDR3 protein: CASLGRGRLNEQFF. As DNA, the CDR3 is TGTGCCAGCTTGGGCAGGGGGCGCCTCAATGAGCAGTTCTTC. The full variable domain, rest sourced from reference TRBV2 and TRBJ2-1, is EPEVTQTPSHQVTQMGQEVILRCVPISNHLYFYWYRQILGQKVEFLVSFYNNEISEKSEIFDDQFSVERPDGSNFTLKIRSTKLEDSAMYFCASLGRGRLNEQFFGPGTRLTVL.

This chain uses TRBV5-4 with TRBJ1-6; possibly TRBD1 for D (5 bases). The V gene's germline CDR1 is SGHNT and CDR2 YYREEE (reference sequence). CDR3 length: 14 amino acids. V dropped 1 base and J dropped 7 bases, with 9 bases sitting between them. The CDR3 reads CASSLRGGNSPLHF. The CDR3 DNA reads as TGTGCCAGCAGCTTGAGGGGAGGCAATTCACCCCTCCACTTT. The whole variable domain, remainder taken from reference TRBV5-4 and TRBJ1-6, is ETGVTQSPTHLIKTRGQQVTLRCSSQSGHNTVSWYQQALGQGPQFIFQYYREEENGRGNFPPRFSGLQFPNYSSELNVNALELDDSALYLCASSLRGGNSPLHFGNGTRLTVT.

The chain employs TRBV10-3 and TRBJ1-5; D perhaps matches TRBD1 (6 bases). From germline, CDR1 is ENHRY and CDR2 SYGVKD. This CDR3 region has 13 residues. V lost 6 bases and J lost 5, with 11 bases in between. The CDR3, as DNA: TGTGCCATCAGGTCAGGGGAAGATCAGCCCCAGCATTTT. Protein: CAIRSGEDQPQHF.

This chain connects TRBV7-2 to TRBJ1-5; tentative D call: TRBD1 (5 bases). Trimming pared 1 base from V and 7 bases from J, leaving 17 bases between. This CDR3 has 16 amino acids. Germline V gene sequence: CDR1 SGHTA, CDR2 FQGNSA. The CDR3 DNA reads TGTGCCAGCAGCTTAGGGCCGAGCGGGGGAGGCCAGCCCCAGCATTTT. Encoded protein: CASSLGPSGGGQPQHF.

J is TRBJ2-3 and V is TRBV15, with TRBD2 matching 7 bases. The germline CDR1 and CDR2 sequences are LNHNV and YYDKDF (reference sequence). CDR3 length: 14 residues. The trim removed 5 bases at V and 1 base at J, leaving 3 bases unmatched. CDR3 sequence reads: CATSGGSGTDTQYF. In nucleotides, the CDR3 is TGTGCCACCAGCGGCGGGAGTGGCACAGATACGCAGTATTTT.

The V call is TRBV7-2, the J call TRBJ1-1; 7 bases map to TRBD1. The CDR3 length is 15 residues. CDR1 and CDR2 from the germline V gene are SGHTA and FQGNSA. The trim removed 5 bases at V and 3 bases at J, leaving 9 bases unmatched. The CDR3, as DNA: TGTGCCAGCAGCAAACTCCGCAGGGGGGACACTGAAGCTTTCTTT. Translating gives CASSKLRRGDTEAFF. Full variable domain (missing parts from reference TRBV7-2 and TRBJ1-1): GAGVSQSPSNKVTEKGKDVELRCDPISGHTALYWYRQSLGQGLEFLIYFQGNSAPDKSGLPSDRFSAERTGGSVSTLTIQRTQQEDSAVYLCASSKLRRGDTEAFFGQGTRLTVV.

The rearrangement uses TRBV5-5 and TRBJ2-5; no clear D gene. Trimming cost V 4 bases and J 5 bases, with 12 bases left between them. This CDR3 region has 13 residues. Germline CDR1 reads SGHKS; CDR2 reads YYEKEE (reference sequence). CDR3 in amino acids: CASSPIFEETQYF. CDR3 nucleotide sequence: TGTGCCAGCAGCCCTATCTTTGAGGAGACCCAGTACTTC.

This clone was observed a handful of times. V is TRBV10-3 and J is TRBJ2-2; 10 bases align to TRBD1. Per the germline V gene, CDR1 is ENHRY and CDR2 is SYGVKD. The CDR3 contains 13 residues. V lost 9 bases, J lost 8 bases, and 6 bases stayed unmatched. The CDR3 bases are TGTGCCATTACCGGGACAGGGGATGGGGAGCTGTTTTTT. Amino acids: CAITGTGDGELFF.

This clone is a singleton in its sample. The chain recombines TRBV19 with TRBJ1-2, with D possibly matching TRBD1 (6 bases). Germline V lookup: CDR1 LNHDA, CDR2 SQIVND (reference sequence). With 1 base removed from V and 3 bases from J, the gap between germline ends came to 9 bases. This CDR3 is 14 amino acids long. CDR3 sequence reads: CASSIAGQDYGYTF. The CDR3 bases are TGTGCCAGTAGTATAGCGGGACAAGACTATGGCTACACCTTC.

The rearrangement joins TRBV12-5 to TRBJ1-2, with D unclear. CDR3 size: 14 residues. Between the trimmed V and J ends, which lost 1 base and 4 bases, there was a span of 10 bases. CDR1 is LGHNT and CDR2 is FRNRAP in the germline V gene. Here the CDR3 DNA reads TGTGCTAGTGGTTTGGCTCAGGAACTCTATGGCTACACCTTC. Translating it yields CASGLAQELYGYTF.

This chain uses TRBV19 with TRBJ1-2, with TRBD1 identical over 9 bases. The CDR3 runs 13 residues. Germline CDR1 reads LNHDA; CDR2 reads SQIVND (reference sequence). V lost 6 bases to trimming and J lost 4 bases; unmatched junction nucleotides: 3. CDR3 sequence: CASRDRGAYGYTF. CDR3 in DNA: TGTGCCAGTAGGGACAGGGGCGCCTATGGCTACACCTTC.

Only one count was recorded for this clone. CDR3 DNA: TGTGCCAGCAGCGATGACACGTACCAAGAGACCCAGTACTTC. This codes for CASSDDTYQETQYF. The J gene is TRBJ2-5, the V gene TRBV7-9; D unresolved. The CDR3 spans 14 residues. CDR1 SEHNR and CDR2 FQNEAQ come from the germline V gene (reference sequence). The germline V and J ends were trimmed by 5 bases and 0 bases, with 10 bases remaining between them.

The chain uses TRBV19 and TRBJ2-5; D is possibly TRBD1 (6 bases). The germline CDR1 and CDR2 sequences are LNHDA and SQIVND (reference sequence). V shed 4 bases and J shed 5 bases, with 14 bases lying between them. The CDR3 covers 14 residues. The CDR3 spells CASSRGRVEETQYF. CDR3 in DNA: TGTGCCAGTAGTAGGGGGCGGGTTGAGGAGACCCAGTACTTC.

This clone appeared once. CDR3 in DNA: TGTGCCAGCAGCTTACGGGTTTCTGGAAACACCATATATTTT. Encoded protein: CASSLRVSGNTIYF. V usage is TRBV11-2 and J usage is TRBJ1-3; D call uncertain. V lost 2 bases and J lost 1, with 6 bases in between. The germline gives CDR1 SGHAT, CDR2 FQNNGV. The CDR3 has 14 amino acids.

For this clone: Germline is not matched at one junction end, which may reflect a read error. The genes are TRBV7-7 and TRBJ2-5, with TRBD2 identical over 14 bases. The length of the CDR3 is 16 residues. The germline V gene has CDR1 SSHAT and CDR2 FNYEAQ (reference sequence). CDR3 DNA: TGTGCTAGCAGCTTACTAAGGACTAGCGGGAGGGAGACCCAGTACTTC. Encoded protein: CASSLLRTSGRETQYF. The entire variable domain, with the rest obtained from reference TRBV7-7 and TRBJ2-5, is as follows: GAGVSQSPRYKVTKRGQDVTLRCDPISSHATLYWYQQALGQGPEFLTYFNYEAQPDKSGLPSDRFSAERPEGSISTLTIQRTEQRDSAMYRCASSLLRTSGRETQYFGPGTRLLVL.

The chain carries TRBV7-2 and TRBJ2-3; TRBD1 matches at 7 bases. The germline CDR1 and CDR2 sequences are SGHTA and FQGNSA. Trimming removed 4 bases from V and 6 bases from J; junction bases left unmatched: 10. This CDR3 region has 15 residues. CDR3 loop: CASSSSRGPGDTQYF. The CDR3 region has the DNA TGTGCCAGCAGCTCGTCGAGGGGGCCGGGGGATACGCAGTATTTT.

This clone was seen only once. The DNA for the CDR3 is TGTGCCAGCAACTCTCTGAGTAGCGGCTACGAGCAGTACTTC. Translated: CASNSLSSGYEQYF. The genes are TRBV5-6 and TRBJ2-7; D is possibly TRBD2 (6 bases). There are 14 residues in the CDR3. Per germline, CDR1 SGHDT and CDR2 YYEEEE. Between the trimmed V and J ends, which lost 6 bases and 3 bases, there was a span of 16 bases.

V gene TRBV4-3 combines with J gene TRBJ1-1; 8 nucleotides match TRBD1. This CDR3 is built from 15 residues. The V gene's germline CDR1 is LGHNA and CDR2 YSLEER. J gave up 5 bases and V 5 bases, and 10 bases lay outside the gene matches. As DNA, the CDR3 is TGCGCCAGCAGCACCCGGACAGGGCATGTGACTGAAGCTTTCTTT. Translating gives CASSTRTGHVTEAFF.

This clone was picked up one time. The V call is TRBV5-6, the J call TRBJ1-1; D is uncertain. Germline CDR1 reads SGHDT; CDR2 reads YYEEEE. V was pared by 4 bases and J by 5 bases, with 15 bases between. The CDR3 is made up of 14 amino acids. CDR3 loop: CASSARGAGTEAFF. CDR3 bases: TGTGCCAGCAGCGCCCGGGGAGCGGGTACTGAAGCTTTCTTT.

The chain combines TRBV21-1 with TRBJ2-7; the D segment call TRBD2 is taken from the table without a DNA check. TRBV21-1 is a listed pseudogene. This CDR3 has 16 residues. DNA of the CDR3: TGTGCCAGCAGCAAACCAGCGGGGGGTCCTACCTACGAGCAGTACGTC. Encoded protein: CASSKPAGGPTYEQYV.

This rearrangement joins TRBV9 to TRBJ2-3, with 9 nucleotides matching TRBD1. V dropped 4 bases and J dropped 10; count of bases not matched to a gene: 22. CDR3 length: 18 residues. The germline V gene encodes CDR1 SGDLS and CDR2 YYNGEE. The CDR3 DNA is TGTGCCAGCAGCAAACAACCGGGACAGGGAAACCCGAGTTTGGCGCAGTATTTT. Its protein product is CASSKQPGQGNPSLAQYF.

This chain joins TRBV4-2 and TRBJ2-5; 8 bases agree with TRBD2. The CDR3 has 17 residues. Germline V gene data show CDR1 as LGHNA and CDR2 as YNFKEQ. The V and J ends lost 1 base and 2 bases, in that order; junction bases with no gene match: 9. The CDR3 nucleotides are TGTGCCAGCAGCCAAGGAAGGTCGAGCGGGGGACAAGAGACCCAGTACTTC. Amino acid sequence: CASSQGRSSGGQETQYF.

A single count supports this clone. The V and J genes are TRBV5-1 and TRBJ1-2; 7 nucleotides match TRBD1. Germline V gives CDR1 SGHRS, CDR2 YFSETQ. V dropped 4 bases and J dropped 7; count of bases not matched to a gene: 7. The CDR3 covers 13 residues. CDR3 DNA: TGCGCCAGCAGCGCCGACAGGGCGTCTGGCTACACCTTC. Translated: CASSADRASGYTF.

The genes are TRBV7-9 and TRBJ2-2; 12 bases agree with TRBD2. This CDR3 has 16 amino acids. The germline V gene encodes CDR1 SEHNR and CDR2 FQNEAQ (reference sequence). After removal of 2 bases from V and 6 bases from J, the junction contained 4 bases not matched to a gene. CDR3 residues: CASSLTSGRSSGELFF. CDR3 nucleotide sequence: TGTGCCAGCAGCTTAACTAGCGGGAGGTCCTCCGGGGAGCTGTTTTTT.

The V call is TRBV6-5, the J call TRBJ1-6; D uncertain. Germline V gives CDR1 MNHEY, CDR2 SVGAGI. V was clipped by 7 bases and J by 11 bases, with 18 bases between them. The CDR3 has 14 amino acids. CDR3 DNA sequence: TGTGCCAGCACCCCCTACGGAGGGAACGCACCCCTCCACTTT. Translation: CASTPYGGNAPLHF.

CDR3 DNA: TGTGCCAGCAGCGTAGAAGCGGGCACTGAAGCTTTCTTT. Translation: CASSVEAGTEAFF. This sequence joins TRBV9 and TRBJ1-1; D remains ambiguous. Trimming removed 0 bases at V and 4 bases at J, with 7 bases between. This CDR3 is built from 13 residues. The germline V gene has CDR1 SGDLS and CDR2 YYNGEE.

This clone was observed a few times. The CDR3 region has the DNA TGTGCCAGCAGGGGTCGACAGAAGAATCAGCCCCAGCATTTT. Protein product: CASRGRQKNQPQHF. J is TRBJ1-5 and V is TRBV2, with D perhaps matching TRBD1 (5 bases). The V gene lost 6 bases and the J gene lost 4 bases, with 13 bases spanning the gap. The V gene's germline CDR1 is SNHLY and CDR2 FYNNEI. This CDR3 spans 14 amino acids.

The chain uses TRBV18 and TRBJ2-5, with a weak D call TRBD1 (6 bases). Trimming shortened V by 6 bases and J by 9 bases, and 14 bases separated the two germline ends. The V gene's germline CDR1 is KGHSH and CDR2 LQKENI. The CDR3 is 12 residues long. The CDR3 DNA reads TGTGCCAGCTCGGGGGCCGATGGGGCCCAGTACTTC. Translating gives CASSGADGAQYF. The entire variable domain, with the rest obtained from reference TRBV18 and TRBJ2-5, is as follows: NAGVMQNPRHLVRRRGQEARLRCSPMKGHSHVYWYRQLPEEGLKFMVYLQKENIIDESGMPKERFSAEFPKEGPSILRIQQVVRGDSAAYFCASSGADGAQYFGPGTRLLVL.

The CDR3 coding sequence is TGCGCCAGCAGCCAGGAGCTCCAGGGGGCCGGTCAGCCCCAGCATTTT. It translates to CASSQELQGAGQPQHF. The chain carries TRBV4-1 and TRBJ1-5; 8 bases map to TRBD1. Trimming removed 3 bases from V and 6 bases from J; junction bases left unmatched: 10. Germline loops: CDR1 MGHRA, CDR2 YSYEKL. The CDR3 has 16 amino acids.

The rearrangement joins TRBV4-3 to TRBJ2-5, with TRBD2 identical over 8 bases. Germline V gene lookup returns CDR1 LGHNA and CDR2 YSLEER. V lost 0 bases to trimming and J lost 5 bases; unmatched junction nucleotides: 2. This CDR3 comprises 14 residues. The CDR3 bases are TGCGCCAGCAGCCAAGACCCGGGGGGGGAGACCCAGTACTTC. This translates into CASSQDPGGETQYF.